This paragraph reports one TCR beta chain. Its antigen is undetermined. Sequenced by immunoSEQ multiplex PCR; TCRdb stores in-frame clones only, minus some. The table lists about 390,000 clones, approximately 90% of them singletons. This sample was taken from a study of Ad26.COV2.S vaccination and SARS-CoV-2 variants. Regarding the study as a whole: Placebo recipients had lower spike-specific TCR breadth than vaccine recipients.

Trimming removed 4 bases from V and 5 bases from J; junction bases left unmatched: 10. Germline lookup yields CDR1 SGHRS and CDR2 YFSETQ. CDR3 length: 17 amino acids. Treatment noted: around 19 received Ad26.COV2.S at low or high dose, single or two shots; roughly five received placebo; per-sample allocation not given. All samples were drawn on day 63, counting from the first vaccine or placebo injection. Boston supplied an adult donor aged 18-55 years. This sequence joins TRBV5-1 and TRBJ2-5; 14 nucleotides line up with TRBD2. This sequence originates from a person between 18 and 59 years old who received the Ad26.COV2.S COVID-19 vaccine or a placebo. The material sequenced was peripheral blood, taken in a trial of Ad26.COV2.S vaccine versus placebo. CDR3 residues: CASSGRLAGGILETQYF. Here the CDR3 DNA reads TGCGCCAGCAGCGGAAGACTAGCGGGGGGGATCTTGGAGACCCAGTACTTC.